A selection of T cell receptor beta chains follows, all from one sample in a study of blood T cell repertoires in COVID-19. TCRdb's table, derived via immunoSEQ multiplex PCR, lists solely in-frame clones and lacks some. The table records about 110,000 clones, over 75% of them present only once. Sequencing was done on a sample of peripheral blood. These receptors were obtained from a man aged 65 to 85 with active or convalescent COVID-19. Each CDR3 is given with its conserved first and last residue. The order of the fields is CDR3 protein, CDR3 DNA, J gene, CDR3 length, V gene, clone size, D gene. A D gene is named only where the DNA matches it firmly. Not all rows give a size; the values are once, few, many and, for expanded clones, a class.

CDR3 protein: CASSYREGTEAFF; CDR3 DNA: TGTGCCAGCAGCTACAGGGAAGGCACTGAAGCTTTCTTT; J gene: TRBJ1-1; CDR3 length: 13; V gene: TRBV7-2; clone size: -; D gene: -
CDR3 protein: CASSWASRTYEQYF; CDR3 DNA: TGTGCCAGCAGCTGGGCTAGCCGAACCTACGAGCAGTACTTC; J gene: TRBJ2-7; CDR3 length: 14; V gene: TRBV7-2; clone size: -; D gene: -
CDR3 protein: CASSYSRATNEKLFF; CDR3 DNA: TGTGCCAGCAGTTACTCAAGAGCAACTAATGAAAAACTGTTTTTT; J gene: TRBJ1-4; CDR3 length: 15; V gene: TRBV6-5; clone size: -; D gene: -
CDR3 protein: CASSYDRGNQPQHF; CDR3 DNA: TGCGCCAGCAGCTACGACAGGGGCAATCAGCCCCAGCATTTT; J gene: TRBJ1-5; CDR3 length: 14; V gene: TRBV5-1; clone size: -; D gene: TRBD1
CDR3 protein: CATSDPRGSGETQYF; CDR3 DNA: TGTGCCACCAGTGATCCCCGGGGGAGCGGAGAGACCCAGTACTTC; J gene: TRBJ2-5; CDR3 length: 15; V gene: TRBV24-1; clone size: -; D gene: -
CDR3 protein: CASSAWQGGTDTQYF; CDR3 DNA: TGTGCCAGCAGTGCGTGGCAGGGGGGTACAGATACGCAGTATTTT; J gene: TRBJ2-3; CDR3 length: 15; V gene: TRBV27; clone size: -; D gene: -
CDR3 protein: CASSLVGGGGDTEAFF; CDR3 DNA: TGTGCCAGCAGCTTGGTAGGGGGCGGAGGGGACACTGAAGCTTTCTTT; J gene: TRBJ1-1; CDR3 length: 16; V gene: TRBV7-6; clone size: few; D gene: TRBD1
CDR3 protein: CASSWPPGELFF; CDR3 DNA: TGTGCCAGCAGCTGGCCGCCCGGGGAGCTGTTTTTT; J gene: TRBJ2-2; CDR3 length: 12; V gene: TRBV7-2; clone size: few; D gene: -
CDR3 protein: CASSVHEFYSGNTIYF; CDR3 DNA: TGTGCCAGCAGCGTACACGAGTTTTACTCTGGAAACACCATATATTTT; J gene: TRBJ1-3; CDR3 length: 16; V gene: TRBV9; clone size: once; D gene: -
CDR3 protein: CASSPQASGGYNEQFF; CDR3 DNA: TGCGCCAGCAGCCCCCAGGCTAGCGGGGGTTACAATGAGCAGTTCTTC; J gene: TRBJ2-1; CDR3 length: 16; V gene: TRBV5-1; clone size: -; D gene: TRBD2
CDR3 protein: CASSFQGAMYQPQHF; CDR3 DNA: TGTGCCAGCAGTTTCCAGGGGGCGATGTATCAGCCCCAGCATTTT; J gene: TRBJ1-5; CDR3 length: 15; V gene: TRBV28; clone size: -; D gene: TRBD1
CDR3 protein: CASRPTVFYGYTF; CDR3 DNA: TGTGCCAGCAGGCCTACAGTTTTCTATGGCTACACCTTC; J gene: TRBJ1-2; CDR3 length: 13; V gene: TRBV6-5; clone size: -; D gene: -
CDR3 protein: CASSFLAGEAGELFF; CDR3 DNA: TGTGCCAGCAGCTTTTTAGCGGGAGAGGCCGGGGAGCTGTTTTTT; J gene: TRBJ2-2; CDR3 length: 15; V gene: TRBV5-5; clone size: -; D gene: TRBD2
CDR3 protein: CASSSGGNEQYF; CDR3 DNA: TGTGCCAGCAGCTCAGGGGGGAACGAGCAGTACTTC; J gene: TRBJ2-7; CDR3 length: 12; V gene: TRBV7-9; clone size: many; D gene: -
CDR3 protein: CASSLQGQEEKLFF; CDR3 DNA: TGCGCCAGCAGCTTACAGGGGCAAGAGGAAAAACTGTTTTTT; J gene: TRBJ1-4; CDR3 length: 14; V gene: TRBV5-1; clone size: -; D gene: TRBD1
CDR3 protein: CASSFGQGSGYTF; CDR3 DNA: TGCGCCAGCAGCTTCGGACAGGGATCGGGCTACACCTTC; J gene: TRBJ1-2; CDR3 length: 13; V gene: TRBV5-5; clone size: -; D gene: TRBD1
CDR3 protein: CASSQVTDNRHTGELFF; CDR3 DNA: TGTGCCAGCAGCCAAGTAACGGATAACAGGCACACCGGGGAGCTGTTTTTT; J gene: TRBJ2-2; CDR3 length: 17; V gene: TRBV3-1/TRBV3-2; clone size: -; D gene: -
CDR3 protein: CASSEAGGSAYEQYF; CDR3 DNA: TGCGCCAGCAGCGAAGCAGGGGGAAGCGCCTACGAGCAGTACTTC; J gene: TRBJ2-7; CDR3 length: 15; V gene: TRBV5-1; clone size: -; D gene: TRBD1
CDR3 protein: CASTDSVNTEAFF; CDR3 DNA: TGTGCCAGTACGGACAGCGTGAACACTGAAGCTTTCTTT; J gene: TRBJ1-1; CDR3 length: 13; V gene: TRBV19; clone size: -; D gene: -
CDR3 protein: CASSRVAGYEQYF; CDR3 DNA: TGCGCCAGCAGCCGGGTAGCGGGGTACGAGCAGTACTTC; J gene: TRBJ2-7; CDR3 length: 13; V gene: TRBV5-1; clone size: -; D gene: TRBD2
CDR3 protein: CASSGAGGNEQFF; CDR3 DNA: TGTGCCAGCAGCGGGGCGGGGGGGAATGAGCAGTTCTTC; J gene: TRBJ2-1; CDR3 length: 13; V gene: TRBV3-1/TRBV3-2; clone size: -; D gene: TRBD2
CDR3 protein: CASSSGTGLNTQYF; CDR3 DNA: TGTGCCAGCAGCTCCGGGACAGGGTTAAATACGCAGTATTTT; J gene: TRBJ2-3; CDR3 length: 14; V gene: TRBV5-4; clone size: once; D gene: TRBD1
CDR3 protein: CASRDRGNTEAFF; CDR3 DNA: TGTGCCAGTAGAGACAGGGGGAACACTGAAGCTTTCTTT; J gene: TRBJ1-1; CDR3 length: 13; V gene: TRBV19; clone size: -; D gene: TRBD1
CDR3 protein: CASSITLDSNQPQHF; CDR3 DNA: TGTGCCAGCAGTATAACTTTAGATAGCAATCAGCCCCAGCATTTT; J gene: TRBJ1-5; CDR3 length: 15; V gene: TRBV6-5; clone size: -; D gene: -
CDR3 protein: CASSSKGTGETQYF; CDR3 DNA: TGTGCCAGCAGCTCCAAGGGGACAGGTGAGACCCAGTACTTC; J gene: TRBJ2-5; CDR3 length: 14; V gene: TRBV13; clone size: once; D gene: TRBD1
CDR3 protein: CAWNRGGTDTQYF; CDR3 DNA: TGTGCCTGGAACAGGGGGGGGACAGATACGCAGTATTTT; J gene: TRBJ2-3; CDR3 length: 13; V gene: TRBV30; clone size: -; D gene: -
CDR3 protein: CASSSGTVKGYTF; CDR3 DNA: TGTGCCAGCAGTTCCGGGACAGTGAAAGGCTACACCTTC; J gene: TRBJ1-2; CDR3 length: 13; V gene: TRBV12-3/TRBV12-4; clone size: -; D gene: TRBD1
CDR3 protein: CASRQGLGLNQPQHF; CDR3 DNA: TGTGCCAGCAGGCAGGGATTAGGGCTCAATCAGCCCCAGCATTTT; J gene: TRBJ1-5; CDR3 length: 15; V gene: TRBV2; clone size: -; D gene: -
CDR3 protein: CASSVNGGNGYTF; CDR3 DNA: TGTGCCAGCAGTGTTAACGGGGGGAACGGCTACACCTTC; J gene: TRBJ1-2; CDR3 length: 13; V gene: TRBV2; clone size: few; D gene: -
CDR3 protein: CASSQTLAGASSYEQYF; CDR3 DNA: TGTGCCAGCAGCCAAACGCTAGCGGGAGCAAGCTCCTACGAGCAGTACTTC; J gene: TRBJ2-7; CDR3 length: 17; V gene: TRBV4-2; clone size: -; D gene: TRBD2
CDR3 protein: CASKARGSSYNSPLHF; CDR3 DNA: TGTGCCAGCAAGGCTCGGGGGAGCTCCTATAATTCACCCCTCCACTTT; J gene: TRBJ1-6; CDR3 length: 16; V gene: TRBV2; clone size: -; D gene: -
CDR3 protein: CASSLLSIQGANNSPLHF; CDR3 DNA: TGTGCCAGCAGTTTACTATCCATACAGGGAGCCAATAATTCACCCCTCCACTTT; J gene: TRBJ1-6; CDR3 length: 18; V gene: TRBV28; clone size: -; D gene: -
CDR3 protein: CAVKRGGRNEQFF; CDR3 DNA: TGTGCCGTCAAGCGGGGGGGCCGCAATGAGCAGTTCTTC; J gene: TRBJ2-1; CDR3 length: 13; V gene: TRBV6-5; clone size: few; D gene: TRBD2
CDR3 protein: CASRRGASGNTGELFF; CDR3 DNA: TGTGCCAGCCGACGGGGGGCATCTGGTAACACCGGGGAGCTGTTTTTT; J gene: TRBJ2-2; CDR3 length: 16; V gene: TRBV2; clone size: -; D gene: -
CDR3 protein: CASSFPGIEQYF; CDR3 DNA: TGTGCCAGCAGCTTTCCGGGAATCGAGCAGTACTTC; J gene: TRBJ2-7; CDR3 length: 12; V gene: TRBV5-4; clone size: -; D gene: -
CDR3 protein: CASSLGQGSSPLHF; CDR3 DNA: TGTGCCAGCAGCCTGGGACAGGGAAGTTCACCCCTCCACTTT; J gene: TRBJ1-6; CDR3 length: 14; V gene: TRBV7-2; clone size: -; D gene: TRBD1
CDR3 protein: CASSYQGESQPQHF; CDR3 DNA: TGTGCCAGCAGTTATCAGGGCGAAAGTCAGCCCCAGCATTTT; J gene: TRBJ1-5; CDR3 length: 14; V gene: TRBV27; clone size: -; D gene: -
CDR3 protein: CASSFAGETEAFF; CDR3 DNA: TGTGCCAGCAGCTTTGCAGGGGAAACTGAAGCTTTCTTT; J gene: TRBJ1-1; CDR3 length: 13; V gene: TRBV7-3; clone size: -; D gene: -
CDR3 protein: CASSPPGLAGYNEQFF; CDR3 DNA: TGTGCCAGCTCACCTCCCGGACTAGCGGGGTACAATGAGCAGTTCTTC; J gene: TRBJ2-1; CDR3 length: 16; V gene: TRBV18; clone size: many; D gene: TRBD2
CDR3 protein: CASRYGGAGEGYTF; CDR3 DNA: TGTGCCAGTAGGTACGGGGGTGCGGGTGAGGGCTACACCTTC; J gene: TRBJ1-2; CDR3 length: 14; V gene: TRBV19; clone size: -; D gene: -
CDR3 protein: CASSQAGQGETQYF; CDR3 DNA: TGTGCCAGCAGCCAGGCGGGACAGGGAGAGACCCAGTACTTC; J gene: TRBJ2-5; CDR3 length: 14; V gene: TRBV3-1/TRBV3-2; clone size: -; D gene: TRBD1
CDR3 protein: CASSVRLAGDPNTGELFF; CDR3 DNA: TGTGCCAGCAGTGTCCGACTAGCGGGAGATCCGAACACCGGGGAGCTGTTTTTT; J gene: TRBJ2-2; CDR3 length: 18; V gene: TRBV6-1; clone size: -; D gene: TRBD2
CDR3 protein: CASSPRTGAYNEKLFF; CDR3 DNA: TGCGCCAGCAGCCCCAGAACAGGGGCATATAATGAAAAACTGTTTTTT; J gene: TRBJ1-4; CDR3 length: 16; V gene: TRBV5-1; clone size: -; D gene: TRBD1
CDR3 protein: CATSSAPGQGNTGELFF; CDR3 DNA: TGTGCCACCAGCAGCGCACCGGGACAGGGGAACACCGGGGAGCTGTTTTTT; J gene: TRBJ2-2; CDR3 length: 17; V gene: TRBV15; clone size: -; D gene: TRBD1